This paragraph reports one T cell receptor (beta chain). What it recognizes is unknown. CDR1 and CDR2 (germline): LNHDA, SQIVND (reference sequence). The CDR3 loop spans 17 amino acids. The J segment lost 6 bases and the V segment lost 2 bases, leaving 14 bases of the junction unmatched. Described time point: newly diagnosed GD, antithyroid drugs for less than 3 months. RNA from PBMCs was the source of the TCR library. Investigators prepared the TCR beta libraries by applying iRepertoire HTBI primers and Arm-PCR of CDR3 regions. TCRdb ran MiXCR on the multiplex PCR reads and lists one entry per CDR3 protein. The table records about 450,000 distinct CDR3 sequences, about 16% of them present only once. This sample was included in a study of regulatory T cells in long-lasting Graves disease. Broader study findings: Persistent Graves' patients had lower TCR diversity than newly diagnosed ones.

These records were also assigned to another study, of T cells in Graves' hyperthyroidism and ophthalmopathy.

This chain joins TRBV19 and TRBJ1-1; TRBD1 matches at 8 bases. This TCR derives from a woman aged 25 to 45 with Graves disease. This specimen was peripheral blood mononuclear cells (PBMCs), taken at new diagnosis, from a patient treated with antithyroid drugs. The CDR3 DNA is TGTGCCAGTAGTATAATCGAATTCAGGCAGGGGGCTTCTGAAGCTTTCTTT. As protein: CASSIIEFRQGASEAFF.